A single T cell receptor (beta chain) is shown here with its context. The ends were cut back, 3 bases at V and 4 bases at J, with 9 bases in the middle. The CDR3 runs to 14 residues. Germline V gene sequence: CDR1 LNHDA, CDR2 SQIVND (reference sequence). Assay used: immunoSEQ multiplex PCR; TCRdb lists only in-frame clones, some missing. The top ten clones hold approximately 12% of a sample with fewer than 350,000 clones, about nine tenths of them seen once. This entry belongs to a study of blood T cell repertoires in COVID-19. This rearrangement joins TRBV19 to TRBJ2-2, with D uncertain. The receptor comes from a woman in her twenties or thirties with COVID-19, enrolled during active disease. The specimen was peripheral blood. This CDR3 is CASSIGTPTGELFF. The CDR3 DNA follows: TGTGCCAGTAGTATCGGTACTCCCACCGGGGAGCTGTTTTTT.